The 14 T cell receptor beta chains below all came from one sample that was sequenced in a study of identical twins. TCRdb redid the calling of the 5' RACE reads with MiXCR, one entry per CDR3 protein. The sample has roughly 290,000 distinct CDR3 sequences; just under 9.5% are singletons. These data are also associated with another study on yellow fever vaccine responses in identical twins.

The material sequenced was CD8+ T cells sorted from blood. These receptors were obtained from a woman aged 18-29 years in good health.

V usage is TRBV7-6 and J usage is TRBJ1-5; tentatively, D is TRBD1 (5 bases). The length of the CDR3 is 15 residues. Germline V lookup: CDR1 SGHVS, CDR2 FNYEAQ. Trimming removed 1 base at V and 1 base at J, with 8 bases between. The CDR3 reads CASSLDSGSNQPQHF. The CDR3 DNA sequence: TGTGCCAGCAGCTTAGATTCAGGGAGCAATCAGCCCCAGCATTTT.

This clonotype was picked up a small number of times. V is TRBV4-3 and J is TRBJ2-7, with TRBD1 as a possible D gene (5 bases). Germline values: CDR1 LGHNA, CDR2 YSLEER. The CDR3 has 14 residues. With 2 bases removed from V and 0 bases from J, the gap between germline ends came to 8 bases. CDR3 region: CASSQYRYSYEQYF. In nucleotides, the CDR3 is TGCGCCAGCAGCCAATACAGGTACTCCTACGAGCAGTACTTC.

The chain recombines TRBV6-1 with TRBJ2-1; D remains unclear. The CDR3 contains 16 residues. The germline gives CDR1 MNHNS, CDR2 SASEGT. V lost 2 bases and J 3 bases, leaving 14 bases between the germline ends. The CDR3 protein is CASSESVTPGYNEQFF. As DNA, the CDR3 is TGTGCCAGCAGTGAATCGGTGACTCCAGGCTACAATGAGCAGTTCTTC.

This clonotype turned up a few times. In nucleotides, the CDR3 is TGTGCCAGCAGTTACTTGTCCGGGGGGACCACAGATACGCAGTATTTT. This translates into CASSYLSGGTTDTQYF. V gene TRBV6-2 or TRBV6-3 combines with J gene TRBJ2-3, with 7 bases aligning to TRBD2. After removal of 1 base from V and 2 bases from J, the junction contained 6 bases not matched to a gene. The germline gives CDR1 MNHEY, CDR2 SVGEGT. This CDR3 has 16 residues.

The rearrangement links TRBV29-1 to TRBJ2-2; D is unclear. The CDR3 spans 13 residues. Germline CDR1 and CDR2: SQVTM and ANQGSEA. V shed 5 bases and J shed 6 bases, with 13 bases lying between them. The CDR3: CSVLTDQSGELFF. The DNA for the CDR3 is TGCAGCGTTCTTACCGACCAGTCCGGGGAGCTGTTTTTT.

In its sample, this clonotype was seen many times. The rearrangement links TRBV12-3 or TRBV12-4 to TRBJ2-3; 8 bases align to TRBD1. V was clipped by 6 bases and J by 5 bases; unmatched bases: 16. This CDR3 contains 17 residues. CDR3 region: CASRNPPDRGMGDTQYF. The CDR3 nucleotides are TGTGCCAGCAGGAATCCCCCCGACAGGGGCATGGGAGATACGCAGTATTTT.

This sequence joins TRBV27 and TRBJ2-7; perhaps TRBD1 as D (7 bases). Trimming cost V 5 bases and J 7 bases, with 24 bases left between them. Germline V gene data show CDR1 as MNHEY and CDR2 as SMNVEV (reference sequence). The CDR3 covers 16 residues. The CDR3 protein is CASSPLHAGGPGEQYF. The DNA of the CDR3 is TGTGCCAGCAGTCCCCTCCACGCAGGGGGGCCCGGGGAGCAGTACTTC.

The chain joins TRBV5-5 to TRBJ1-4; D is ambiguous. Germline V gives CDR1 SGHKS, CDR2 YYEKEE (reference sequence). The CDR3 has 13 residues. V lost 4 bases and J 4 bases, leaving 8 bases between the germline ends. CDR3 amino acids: CASSPTGNEKLFF. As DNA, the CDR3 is TGTGCCAGCAGCCCGACGGGTAATGAAAAACTGTTTTTT.

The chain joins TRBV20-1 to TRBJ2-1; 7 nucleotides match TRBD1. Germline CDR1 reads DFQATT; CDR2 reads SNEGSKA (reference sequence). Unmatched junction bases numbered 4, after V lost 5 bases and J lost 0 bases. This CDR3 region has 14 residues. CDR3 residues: CSAGGQSSYNEQFF. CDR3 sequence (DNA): TGCAGTGCTGGGGGACAGAGCTCCTACAATGAGCAGTTCTTC.

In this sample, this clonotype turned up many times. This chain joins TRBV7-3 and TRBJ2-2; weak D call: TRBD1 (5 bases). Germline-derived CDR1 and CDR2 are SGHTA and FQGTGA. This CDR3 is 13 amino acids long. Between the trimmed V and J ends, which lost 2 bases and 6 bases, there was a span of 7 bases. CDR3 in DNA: TGTGCCAGCAGCTTAGCAGGGTCCGGGGAGCTGTTTTTT. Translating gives CASSLAGSGELFF.

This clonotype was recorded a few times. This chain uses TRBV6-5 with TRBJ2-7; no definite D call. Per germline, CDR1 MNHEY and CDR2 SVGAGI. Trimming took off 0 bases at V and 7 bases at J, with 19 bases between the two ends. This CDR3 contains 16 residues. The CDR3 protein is CASSYSRSFTVREQYF. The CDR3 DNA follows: TGTGCCAGCAGTTACTCGAGATCTTTTACCGTTAGAGAGCAGTACTTC.

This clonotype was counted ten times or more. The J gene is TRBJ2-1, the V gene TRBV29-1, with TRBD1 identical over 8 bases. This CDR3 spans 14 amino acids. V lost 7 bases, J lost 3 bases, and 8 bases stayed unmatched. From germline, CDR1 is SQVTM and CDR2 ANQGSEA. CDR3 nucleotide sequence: TGCAGCGCCCTGGGTGACAGGGGCTACAATGAGCAGTTCTTC. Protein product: CSALGDRGYNEQFF.

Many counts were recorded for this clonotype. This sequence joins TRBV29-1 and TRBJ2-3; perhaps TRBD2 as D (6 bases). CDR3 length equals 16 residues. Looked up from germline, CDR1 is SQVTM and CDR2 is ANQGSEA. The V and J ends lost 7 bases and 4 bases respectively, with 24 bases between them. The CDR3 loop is CSAPGVGGEVPDTQYF. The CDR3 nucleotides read TGCAGCGCCCCGGGGGTCGGCGGTGAGGTTCCAGATACGCAGTATTTT.

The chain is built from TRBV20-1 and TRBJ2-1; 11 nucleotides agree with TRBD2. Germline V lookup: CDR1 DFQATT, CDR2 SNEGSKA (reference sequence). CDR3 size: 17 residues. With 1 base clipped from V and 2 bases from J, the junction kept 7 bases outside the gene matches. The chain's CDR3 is CSARGTSGRSAYNEQFF. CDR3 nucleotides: TGCAGTGCTAGAGGAACTAGCGGGAGATCGGCCTACAATGAGCAGTTCTTC.